Listed here are 16 T cell receptor beta chains from one sample, sequenced in a study of blood T cell repertoires in COVID-19. Generated by immunoSEQ multiplex PCR, the TCRdb table keeps only in-frame clones and is missing some. The repertoire consists of 150,000 to 200,000 clones, with less than 90% occurring once and the leading ten covering approximately 3%. The sequencing sample was made of PBMCs or T cells enriched from blood (not recorded which). All receptors derive from a woman in her 30s who had been exposed to COVID-19.

The V call is TRBV29-1, the J call TRBJ1-2; 9 bases map to TRBD1. This CDR3 comprises 16 residues. V dropped 2 bases and J dropped 2; count of bases not matched to a gene: 9. In germline, CDR1 is SQVTM, CDR2 ANQGSEA. CDR3 sequence reads: CSVERKPGTGNYGYTF. The CDR3 nucleotides are TGCAGCGTTGAAAGGAAACCCGGGACAGGGAACTATGGCTACACCTTC.

The CDR3: CASSISQNIQPQHF. In DNA, the CDR3 is TGTGCCAGTAGTATTTCGCAGAACATTCAGCCCCAGCATTTT. The V and J genes are TRBV19 and TRBJ1-5; D is unclear. The V gene lost 3 bases and the J gene lost 6 bases, with 12 bases spanning the gap. This CDR3 region has 14 residues. In germline, CDR1 is LNHDA, CDR2 SQIVND (reference sequence). The full variable domain, with the rest looked up from reference TRBV19 and TRBJ1-5, is DGGITQSPKYLFRKEGQNVTLSCEQNLNHDAMYWYRQDPGQGLRLIYYSQIVNDFQKGDIAEGYSVSREKKESFPLTVTSAQKNPTAFYLCASSISQNIQPQHFGDGTRLSIL.

CDR3 nucleotide sequence: TGTGCCAGCACCCTTTCGGGGGCAGATACGCAGTATTTT. As protein: CASTLSGADTQYF. The genes are TRBV3-1 (or the pseudogene TRBV3-2) and TRBJ2-3, with a tentative D call TRBD2 (6 bases). Germline CDR1 reads LGHDT; CDR2 reads YNNKEL (reference sequence). The length of the CDR3 is 13 residues. V was clipped by 7 bases and J by 4 bases, with 12 bases between them.

V gene TRBV11-2 combines with J gene TRBJ2-5; 10 nucleotides agree with TRBD1. Germline CDR1 and CDR2: SGHAT and FQNNGV. J gave up 4 bases and V 5 bases, and 1 base lay outside the gene matches. The CDR3 is 13 residues long. The CDR3 here is CASSRDRGETQYF. The CDR3 bases are TGTGCCAGCAGCCGGGACAGGGGAGAGACCCAGTACTTC.

The V call is TRBV6-5, the J call TRBJ2-7; D possibly corresponds to TRBD1 (6 bases). The germline gives CDR1 MNHEY, CDR2 SVGAGI. V dropped 3 bases and J dropped 5 bases, with 11 bases sitting between them. CDR3 size: 13 residues. The CDR3 loop reads CASSYLTGDEQYF. As DNA, the CDR3 is TGTGCCAGCAGTTATCTGACAGGTGACGAGCAGTACTTC.

This clone was recorded a few times. This chain links TRBV4-1 with TRBJ1-1; no firm D call. V shed 0 bases and J shed 6 bases, with 8 bases lying between them. The CDR3 is made up of 13 amino acids. Germline values: CDR1 MGHRA, CDR2 YSYEKL. The CDR3 reads CASSQEQRAEAFF. The CDR3 nucleotides read TGCGCCAGCAGCCAAGAACAACGGGCTGAAGCTTTCTTT.

The chain carries TRBV4-1 and TRBJ2-7; 7 nucleotides agree with TRBD1. The CDR3 runs 15 residues. Losses at the gene ends were 4 bases for V and 5 bases for J; bases not matched to a gene: 11. The germline V gene has CDR1 MGHRA and CDR2 YSYEKL. CDR3 in amino acids: CASSRSQGDVDEQYF. In DNA, the CDR3 is TGCGCCAGCAGCCGGTCCCAGGGGGACGTCGACGAGCAGTACTTC.

This rearrangement joins TRBV7-9 to TRBJ1-2; D is undetermined. Germline values: CDR1 SEHNR, CDR2 FQNEAQ (reference sequence). The V gene lost 2 bases and the J gene lost 6 bases, with 13 bases spanning the gap. This CDR3 spans 14 amino acids. The CDR3 sequence is CASSLLPSSDGYTF. Here the CDR3 DNA reads TGTGCCAGCAGCTTACTCCCGAGTTCTGATGGCTACACCTTC.

The chain has TRBV5-4 and TRBJ1-1; 8 nucleotides match TRBD1. The length of the CDR3 is 15 residues. With 4 bases clipped from V and 1 base from J, the junction kept 6 bases outside the gene matches. Germline V gene lookup returns CDR1 SGHNT and CDR2 YYREEE (reference sequence). The CDR3 protein is CASSPWQGANTEAFF. The CDR3, as DNA: TGTGCCAGCAGCCCTTGGCAGGGGGCGAACACTGAAGCTTTCTTT.

Comments on this clone: Other DNA sequences in the sample encode the same CDR3. The chain has TRBV5-1 and TRBJ1-5; tentatively, D is TRBD1 (5 bases). This CDR3 has 13 amino acids. V dropped 2 bases and J dropped 7 bases, with 10 bases sitting between them. Looked up from germline, CDR1 is SGHRS and CDR2 is YFSETQ. CDR3 sequence reads: CASSLGQGQPQHF. In DNA form, the CDR3 reads TGCGCCAGCAGCTTAGGCCAGGGCCAGCCCCAGCATTTT.

The chain couples TRBV4-1 to TRBJ1-2, with 7 bases that match TRBD1. The J segment lost 4 bases and the V segment lost 5 bases, leaving 7 bases of the junction unmatched. CDR3 length equals 14 residues. Germline lookup yields CDR1 MGHRA and CDR2 YSYEKL. This CDR3 is CASSKGGRGYGYTF. Written as DNA, the CDR3 is TGCGCCAGCAGCAAAGGGGGCAGGGGCTATGGCTACACCTTC.

This clone was detected a few times. This chain uses TRBV13 with TRBJ1-1; 7 bases align to TRBD1. This CDR3 spans 18 amino acids. J was trimmed by 4 bases and V by 1 base; bases with no gene match: 15. Germline V gene data show CDR1 as PRHDT and CDR2 as FYEKMQ (reference sequence). The CDR3 protein is CASSLDRTGPDGGTEAFF. In DNA, the CDR3 is TGTGCCAGCAGCTTAGACCGGACAGGCCCCGATGGGGGCACTGAAGCTTTCTTT.

CDR3 in DNA: TGTGCCAGCAGCTGGGGAACAGGGTGGAATAACTATGGCTACACCTTC. The encoded protein is CASSWGTGWNNYGYTF. This chain links TRBV7-2 with TRBJ1-2; tentatively, D is TRBD1 (6 bases). This CDR3 is built from 16 residues. The V end lost 4 bases, the J end lost 1 base, and 16 bases lay between the germline ends. Germline CDR1 and CDR2: SGHTA and FQGNSA. Full variable domain (missing parts from reference TRBV7-2 and TRBJ1-2): GAGVSQSPSNKVTEKGKDVELRCDPISGHTALYWYRQSLGQGLEFLIYFQGNSAPDKSGLPSDRFSAERTGGSVSTLTIQRTQQEDSAVYLCASSWGTGWNNYGYTFGSGTRLTVV.

This chain connects TRBV30 to TRBJ1-1; 7 bases match TRBD1. The J segment lost 11 bases and the V segment lost 4 bases, leaving 16 bases of the junction unmatched. The CDR3 runs to 14 residues. The germline V gene has CDR1 GTSNPN and CDR2 SVGIG (reference sequence). As DNA, the CDR3 is TGTGCCTGGAAGGTTCGGGACAGCCGCGCGGCGGCTTTCTTT. Translated: CAWKVRDSRAAAFF.

This chain uses TRBV7-6 with TRBJ2-3; the match to TRBD2 covers 11 bases. With 5 bases clipped from V and 2 bases from J, the junction kept 9 bases outside the gene matches. CDR1 is SGHVS and CDR2 is FNYEAQ in the germline V gene. The CDR3 has 17 amino acids. In DNA, the CDR3 is TGTGCCAGCAGCCCCCAGGGACTAGCGGCCTACACAGATACGCAGTATTTT. It is translated as CASSPQGLAAYTDTQYF.

This chain connects TRBV7-8 to TRBJ2-7, with D unclear. The V end lost 2 bases, the J end lost 12 bases, and 11 bases lay between the germline ends. The CDR3 has 11 amino acids. Per germline, CDR1 SGHVS and CDR2 FQNEAQ. CDR3 amino acids: CASSLIDALYF. The CDR3 coding sequence is TGTGCCAGCAGCTTAATTGATGCGTTGTACTTC.